This T cell receptor (beta chain) comes out of a study of CD8+ T cells in alopecia areata. Extraction of RNA preceded its reverse transcription into cDNA, which served as the sequencing template. The repertoire was sequenced with immunoSEQ multiplex PCR; TCRdb's copy has only in-frame clones and lacks some. The sample includes 180,000 or so clones, roughly 50% of them seen just once. Treatment noted: oral pan-JAK inhibitor, 5-10 mg twice daily. Those with alopecia areata gave lesional scalp punch biopsies and peripheral blood. Investigators sorted PBMCs to obtain both CD4+ and CD8+ T cells. V was trimmed by 6 bases and J by 7 bases, leaving 10 bases between them. The CDR3 has 12 residues. The germline gives CDR1 MNHNY, CDR2 SVGAGI (reference sequence).

This chain uses TRBV6-6 with TRBJ1-5; D gene ambiguous. The sequence was obtained from a human donor with alopecia areata. This specimen was CD8+ T cells sorted from blood, taken at week 24, from a patient treated with tofacitinib. The CDR3 is CASSPSRQPQHF. The CDR3 nucleotides are TGTGCCAGCAGCCCCAGCAGACAGCCCCAGCATTTT.